A single sample is the source of the 28 T cell receptor beta chains below, sequenced in a study of neurological immune-mediated disorders. TCRdb re-analysed the 5' RACE reads in MiXCR, keeping a single row per CDR3 protein. The sample lists about 40,000 distinct CDR3 sequences; 13% to 15% were seen once. Input material: PBMCs. The origin of the receptors is a woman between 50 and 59 years old with HTLV-1-associated myelopathy (HAM/TSP).

This clonotype was found many times. The V gene is TRBV12-3 or TRBV12-4, the J gene TRBJ1-2, with TRBD1 identical over 7 bases. V shed 4 bases, J shed 2 bases, and the junction held 10 bases outside the gene matches. The CDR3 length is 16 residues. The CDR3 sequence is CASSWGTARRNYGYTF. The CDR3 DNA follows: TGTGCCAGCAGTTGGGGGACAGCTCGGCGGAACTATGGCTACACCTTC.

Many counts were recorded for this clonotype. The chain combines TRBV12-3 or TRBV12-4 with TRBJ2-1; D unresolved. Trimming shortened V by 7 bases and J by 5 bases, and 6 bases separated the two germline ends. There are 11 residues in the CDR3. The CDR3 protein is CASTRNNEQFF. DNA for the CDR3: TGTGCCAGCACCCGAAACAATGAGCAGTTCTTC.

By share of the sample, this clonotype is medium-sized. J is TRBJ2-5 and V is TRBV12-3 or TRBV12-4, with TRBD1 identical over 7 bases. V was clipped by 6 bases and J by 1 base; unmatched bases: 5. The CDR3 length is 14 residues. The DNA for the CDR3 is TGTGCCAGCAGCCCTGGACAGGTCCAAGAGACCCAGTACTTC. Translating it yields CASSPGQVQETQYF.

The table lists this clonotype with many counts. The V gene is TRBV20-1, the J gene TRBJ2-1, with D perhaps matching TRBD1 (6 bases). Per the germline V gene, CDR1 is DFQATT and CDR2 is SNEGSKA (reference sequence). There are 14 residues in the CDR3. V shed 5 bases and J shed 5 bases, with 16 bases lying between them. Here the CDR3 reads CSARTVPSHNEQFF. CDR3 coding DNA: TGCAGTGCTCGGACAGTTCCTTCCCACAATGAGCAGTTCTTC.

This clonotype was seen many times. The chain links TRBV5-1 to TRBJ1-2; 12 positions match TRBD1. V lost 3 bases to trimming and J lost 8 bases; unmatched junction nucleotides: 14. The CDR3 consists of 17 residues. Germline V CDR1 and CDR2: SGHRS, YFSETQ. The CDR3 region has the DNA TGCGCCAGCAGCTCCTCCGGGACAGGGGGCAGAGAAGCCGGCTACACCTTC. It yields the protein CASSSSGTGGREAGYTF.

V and J are TRBV19 and TRBJ1-5, with D uncertain. CDR3 length equals 13 residues. Germline-derived CDR1 and CDR2 are LNHDA and SQIVND (reference sequence). V gave up 5 bases and J gave up 1 base, with 6 bases separating them. In nucleotides, the CDR3 is TGTGCCAGTAGTCCCGCGAGCAATCAGCCCCAGCATTTT. Its protein product is CASSPASNQPQHF.

Many counts were recorded for this clonotype. The CDR3 loop reads CASSPNDRSSNYGYTF. CDR3 coding DNA: TGTGCCAGCAGTCCTAATGACCGATCCTCTAACTATGGCTACACCTTC. The J gene is TRBJ1-2, the V gene TRBV12-3 or TRBV12-4; no definite D call. Trimming took 5 bases from V and 0 from J, leaving 16 bases between them. CDR3 length equals 16 residues.

This clonotype was found many times. This chain uses TRBV12-3 or TRBV12-4 with TRBJ2-5, with 12 bases matching TRBD1. CDR3 length: 15 amino acids. The junction had 8 bases not matched to a gene; V was cut back by 7 bases and J by 5 bases. CDR3 sequence (DNA): TGTGCCAGCAATTCCGGGACAGGGGGCGAGGAGACCCAGTACTTC. Translation: CASNSGTGGEETQYF.

This clonotype was seen repeatedly, ten times or more. J is TRBJ2-2 and V is TRBV18, with 10 bases identical to TRBD2. The CDR3 is 16 amino acids. In germline, CDR1 is KGHSH, CDR2 LQKENI. The junction had 0 bases not matched to a gene; V was cut back by 1 base and J by 1 base. CDR3 nucleotide sequence: TGTGCCAGCTCACCACGGACTAGCGGGAACACCGGGGAGCTGTTTTTT. Translated: CASSPRTSGNTGELFF.

This clonotype was detected ten times or more. J is TRBJ1-1 and V is TRBV6-5, with D possibly TRBD1 on 5 matching bases. The V end lost 5 bases, the J end lost 5 bases, and 18 bases lay between the germline ends. The CDR3 has 15 residues. CDR1 and CDR2 from the germline V gene are MNHEY and SVGAGI. The CDR3 DNA follows: TGTGCCAGCAGTCCTATCGGGGGGAAATGGACTGAAGCTTTCTTT. Amino acid sequence: CASSPIGGKWTEAFF.

In its sample, this clonotype was seen many times. This rearrangement joins TRBV5-1 to TRBJ1-1; D not certain. Trimming pared 0 bases from V and 3 bases from J, leaving 9 bases between. Germline CDR1 reads SGHRS; CDR2 reads YFSETQ. The CDR3 is made up of 14 amino acids. CDR3 amino acids: CASSLDRPYTEAFF. The CDR3 bases are TGCGCCAGCAGCTTGGACCGACCCTACACTGAAGCTTTCTTT.

This clonotype was counted at least ten times. This chain joins TRBV7-2 and TRBJ1-1, with unresolved D. The germline CDR1 and CDR2 sequences are SGHTA and FQGNSA. The V end lost 1 base, the J end lost 4 bases, and 10 bases lay between the germline ends. The CDR3 loop spans 14 amino acids. CDR3 nucleotides: TGTGCCAGCAGCTTAGGAGGGTGGGGCACTGAAGCTTTCTTT. It encodes CASSLGGWGTEAFF.

In its sample, this clonotype was seen many times. The V call is TRBV15, the J call TRBJ1-2, with D perhaps matching TRBD1 (6 bases). This CDR3 is 15 amino acids long. CDR1 and CDR2 (germline): LNHNV, YYDKDF (reference sequence). Trimming took off 1 base at V and 4 bases at J, with 13 bases between the two ends. The CDR3 bases are TGTGCCACCAGCAGAGCCCGGACAGCGATCTATGGCTACACCTTC. Translated: CATSRARTAIYGYTF.

This clonotype was seen many times. V gene TRBV12-3 or TRBV12-4 combines with J gene TRBJ2-2; maybe TRBD1 (5 bases). V lost 6 bases and J 3 bases, leaving 14 bases between the germline ends. CDR3 length equals 15 residues. In nucleotides, the CDR3 is TGTGCCAGCAGGTTCAGAAGGGGCGACACCGGGGAGCTGTTTTTT. Translated, it gives CASRFRRGDTGELFF.

DNA of the CDR3: TGCGGCGGAGAACCCCGGATATGGGGTCAGCAGTACGTC. Its translation: CGGEPRIWGQQYV. The chain recombines TRBV12-3 or TRBV12-4 with TRBJ2-7; D gene unclear. The CDR3 has 13 amino acids.

This clonotype came up many times. CDR3 nucleotides: TGTGCCAGCTCCCAGGGACAGGCCGGGGGAGACGAGCAGTACGTC. Protein product: CASSQGQAGGDEQYV. V usage is TRBV18 and J usage is TRBJ2-7, with 8 bases fitting TRBD1. The germline V gene has CDR1 KGHSH and CDR2 LQKENI. CDR3 length equals 15 residues. The J segment lost 5 bases and the V segment lost 6 bases, leaving 12 bases of the junction unmatched.

This clonotype was seen repeatedly, ten times or more. The chain links TRBV7-9 to TRBJ2-1; no definite D call. V was shortened by 1 base and J by 3 bases, with 10 bases between the two germline ends. This CDR3 is 15 amino acids long. Germline V gene lookup returns CDR1 SEHNR and CDR2 FQNEAQ (reference sequence). CDR3 in DNA: TGTGCCAGCAGCTTAGGGCGGTTAGGCTACAATGAGCAGTTCTTC. This codes for CASSLGRLGYNEQFF. Full variable domain (missing parts from reference TRBV7-9 and TRBJ2-1): DTGVSQNPRHKITKRGQNVTFRCDPISEHNRLYWYRQTLGQGPEFLTYFQNEAQLEKSRLLSDRFSAERPKGSFSTLEIQRTEQGDSAMYLCASSLGRLGYNEQFFGPGTRLTVL.

This clonotype occurred many times. The rearrangement joins TRBV28 to TRBJ2-7; 7 positions agree with TRBD1. Per germline, CDR1 MDHEN and CDR2 SYDVKM. The CDR3 is 15 amino acids. Losses at the gene ends were 4 bases for V and 5 bases for J; bases not matched to a gene: 11. For the CDR3, the DNA is TGTGCCAGCAGTTCCCCAGCCGACAGGGAACACGAGCAGTACGTC. Protein: CASSSPADREHEQYV.

This clonotype was found many times. The chain is built from TRBV7-2 and TRBJ2-7; the match to TRBD1 covers 8 bases. Germline V gene lookup returns CDR1 SGHTA and CDR2 FQGNSA. J lost 6 bases, V lost 2 bases, and 0 bases had no gene match. The CDR3 is made up of 12 amino acids. CDR3 nucleotides: TGTGCCAGCAGCTTAACAGGGGGCGAGCAGTACGTC. Residues: CASSLTGGEQYV.

This clonotype was counted at least ten times. The chain combines TRBV10-3 with TRBJ1-2; tentative D call: TRBD1 (5 bases). The CDR3 consists of 13 residues. V gave up 3 bases and J gave up 8 bases, with 13 bases separating them. Germline CDR1 ENHRY, CDR2 SYGVKD. The CDR3 is CAISDSREGGYTF. The CDR3 DNA is TGTGCCATCAGTGACAGCAGGGAGGGGGGCTACACCTTC.

The table lists this clonotype with a few counts. The chain employs TRBV20-1 and TRBJ2-2, with D perhaps TRBD2 (7 bases). The germline gives CDR1 DFQATT, CDR2 SNEGSKA (reference sequence). This CDR3 region has 14 residues. The CDR3 loop is CRGQGGVNTGELFF. The CDR3 bases are TGCAGGGGACAAGGGGGGGTAAACACCGGGGAGCTGTTTTTT.

This chain connects TRBV24-1 to TRBJ2-3, with 14 nucleotides matching TRBD2. Germline V CDR1 and CDR2: KGHDR, SFDVKD. V lost 4 bases and J lost 13; bases outside the gene matches: 18. This CDR3 region has 18 residues. In nucleotides, the CDR3 is TGTGCCACCAGTGACCCCGGGACTAGCGGGAGCAGGCCAGATAAGAAGTATTTT. Protein product: CATSDPGTSGSRPDKKYF.

This clonotype was found many times. The chain couples TRBV3-1 to TRBJ1-2, with 7 nucleotides matching TRBD1. V lost 4 bases and J lost 7; bases outside the gene matches: 9. In germline, CDR1 is LGHDT, CDR2 YNNKEL (reference sequence). This CDR3 is 14 amino acids long. The CDR3 DNA reads as TGTGCCAGCAGCCTTTTAGAGGGGGCGCGTGGCTACACCTTC. Protein sequence: CASSLLEGARGYTF.

This clonotype was observed many times. The J gene is TRBJ1-5, the V gene TRBV20-1; D is ambiguous. The CDR3 is 13 amino acids. Germline V gives CDR1 DFQATT, CDR2 SNEGSKA (reference sequence). V lost 3 bases, J lost 7 bases, and 13 bases lay in between. DNA of the CDR3: TGCAGTGCTAGGGACGGCCCGGGGCAGCCCCAGCATTTT. This encodes CSARDGPGQPQHF.

Note on this clonotype: Its ends do not fully match the called genes, so a read error is possible. The genes are TRBV7-9 and TRBJ1-1; the D gene is possibly TRBD1 (6 bases). Germline CDR1 and CDR2: SEHNR and FQNEAQ (reference sequence). The CDR3 extends over 13 amino acids. The chain's CDR3 is CASRWGADTVAFF. In nucleotides, the CDR3 is TGTGCCAGCAGGTGGGGGGCGGACACTGTAGCTTTCTTT.

The sample holds a few counts of this clonotype. One end of the junction fails to match germline, which may point to a read error. This chain connects TRBV7-9 to TRBJ2-1; D remains unclear. CDR3 length equals 14 residues. The germline CDR1 and CDR2 sequences are SEHNR and FQNEAQ (reference sequence). The CDR3 sequence is CASSLAAAYYEQFF. As DNA, the CDR3 is TGTGCCAGCAGCTTAGCGGCCGCCTACTATGAGCAGTTCTTC.

This clonotype was counted at least ten times. The J gene is TRBJ2-1, the V gene TRBV3-1; the D call may be TRBD1 or TRBD2 (5 bases each). Germline values: CDR1 LGHDT, CDR2 YNNKEL (reference sequence). V was shortened by 4 bases and J by 3 bases, with 13 bases between the two germline ends. This CDR3 has 15 residues. The CDR3 nucleotides are TGTGCCAGCAGCCCCGCAGGGAGCCTCTACAATGAGCAGTTCTTC. Translating it yields CASSPAGSLYNEQFF.

Ten or more counts support this clonotype. This chain uses TRBV20-1 with TRBJ1-5, with no clear D. Germline assignment: CDR1 DFQATT and CDR2 SNEGSKA (reference sequence). Trimming shortened V by 4 bases and J by 9 bases, and 7 bases separated the two germline ends. The length of the CDR3 is 10 residues. The CDR3 is CSAKDGPQHF. CDR3 coding DNA: TGCAGTGCTAAGGACGGGCCCCAGCATTTT.